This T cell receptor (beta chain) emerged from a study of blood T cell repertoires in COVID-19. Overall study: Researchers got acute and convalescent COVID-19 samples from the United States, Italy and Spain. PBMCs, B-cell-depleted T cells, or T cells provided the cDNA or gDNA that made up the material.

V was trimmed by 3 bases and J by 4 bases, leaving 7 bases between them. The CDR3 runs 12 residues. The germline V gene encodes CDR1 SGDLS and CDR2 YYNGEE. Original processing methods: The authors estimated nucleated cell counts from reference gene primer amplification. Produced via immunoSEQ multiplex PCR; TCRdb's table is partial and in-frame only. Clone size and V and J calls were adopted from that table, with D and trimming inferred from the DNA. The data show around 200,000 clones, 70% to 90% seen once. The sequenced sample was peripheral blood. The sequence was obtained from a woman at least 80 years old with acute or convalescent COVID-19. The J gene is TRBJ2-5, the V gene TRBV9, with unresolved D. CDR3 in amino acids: CASSGGLETQYF. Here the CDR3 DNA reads TGTGCCAGCAGCGGAGGATTAGAGACCCAGTACTTC.